The T cell receptor (beta chain) under discussion was sequenced for a study of human T cells and chemical hapten exposure. Study summary: Patch testing was performed with 0.01% DPC on the upper back, with reading at 6 days.

Study observations and caveats: Healthy individuals' immune responses may differ from those of donors, who had alopecia. High-frequency TCRs, those above 1 in 1000, stayed the same after DPC sensitization.

Comments on this clonotype: Its antigen is as yet unknown.

Each CDR3 protein gets one entry after TCRdb re-called the RACE reads with MiXCR. Of approximately 100,000 distinct CDR3 sequences in the sample, approximately 12% were seen once. Trimming shortened V by 7 bases and J by 4 bases, and 6 bases separated the two germline ends. CDR1 and CDR2 (germline): WSHSY, SAAADI. This CDR3 contains 11 residues. Time point here: pre-sensitization, week 0. Noted treatment: therapeutic diphenylcyclopropenone sensitization with weekly scalp DPC. The sequence was collected from a woman aged 50 to 60 with alopecia areata. Some clones in this sample may be carry-over from other donors' samples. The chain combines TRBV10-2 with TRBJ2-3; D gene unclear. The sequencing used whole blood, collected in connection with sensitization to the hapten diphenylcyclopropenone (DPC). CDR3 sequence reads: CASMWPDTQYF. CDR3 sequence (DNA): TGCGCCAGCATGTGGCCAGATACGCAGTATTTT.